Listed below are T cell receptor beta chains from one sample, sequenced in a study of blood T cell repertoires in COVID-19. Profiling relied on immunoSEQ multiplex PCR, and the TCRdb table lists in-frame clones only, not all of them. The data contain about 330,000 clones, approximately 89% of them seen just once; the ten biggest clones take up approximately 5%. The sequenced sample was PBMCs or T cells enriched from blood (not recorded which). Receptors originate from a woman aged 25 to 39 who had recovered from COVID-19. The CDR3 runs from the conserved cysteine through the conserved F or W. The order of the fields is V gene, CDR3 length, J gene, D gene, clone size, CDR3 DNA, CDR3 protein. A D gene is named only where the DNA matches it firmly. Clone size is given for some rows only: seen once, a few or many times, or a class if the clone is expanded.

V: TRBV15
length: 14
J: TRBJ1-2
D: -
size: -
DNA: TGTGCCACCAGCAGTCGGAGGAATGCATATGGCTACACCTTC
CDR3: CATSSRRNAYGYTF

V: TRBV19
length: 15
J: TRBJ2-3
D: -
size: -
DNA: TGTGCCAGTAGTTCCCATCGAGCCTCCACAGATACGCAGTATTTT
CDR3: CASSSHRASTDTQYF

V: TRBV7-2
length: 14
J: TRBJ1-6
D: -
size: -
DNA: TGTGCCAGCAGCTTTTCCACACGTAATTCACCCCTCCACTTT
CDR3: CASSFSTRNSPLHF

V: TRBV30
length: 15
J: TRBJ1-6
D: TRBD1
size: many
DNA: TGTGCCTGGAGTACACAGACAGGGGGGACTTCACCCCTCCACTTT
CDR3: CAWSTQTGGTSPLHF

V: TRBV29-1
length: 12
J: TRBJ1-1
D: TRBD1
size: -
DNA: TGCAGCGTCGGGACAGGAGACCTTGAAGCTTTCTTT
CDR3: CSVGTGDLEAFF

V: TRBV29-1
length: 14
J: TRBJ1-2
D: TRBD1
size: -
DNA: TGCAGCGCGGGAGCAAACAGGGGGTTGTGGGGCTACACCTTC
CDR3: CSAGANRGLWGYTF

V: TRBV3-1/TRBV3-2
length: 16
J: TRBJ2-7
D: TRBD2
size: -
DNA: TGTGCCAGCAGCCTAAGAGCGGGGGGGCCAGTCTACGAGCAGTACTTC
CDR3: CASSLRAGGPVYEQYF

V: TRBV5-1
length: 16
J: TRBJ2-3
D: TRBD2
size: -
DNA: TGCGCCAGCACCCGTTCTAGCGGGGGGGCCTCGGATACGCAGTATTTT
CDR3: CASTRSSGGASDTQYF

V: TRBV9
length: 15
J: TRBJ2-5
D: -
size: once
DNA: TGTGCCAGCAGCGTAGCCCCGACGGGCCAAGAGACCCAGTACTTC
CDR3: CASSVAPTGQETQYF

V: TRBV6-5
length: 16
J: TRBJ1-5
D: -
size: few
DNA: TGTGCCAGCAGTTGGGGAGGGGTTTATAGCAATCAGCCCCAGCATTTT
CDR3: CASSWGGVYSNQPQHF

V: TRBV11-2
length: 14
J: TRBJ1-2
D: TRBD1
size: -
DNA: TGTGCCAGCAGCTTAGATTTAACAGGGGGCGGCTACACCTTC
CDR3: CASSLDLTGGGYTF

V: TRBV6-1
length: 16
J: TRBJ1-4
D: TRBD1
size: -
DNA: TGTGCCAGCAGTGGACGGCGGGACAGATCTAATGAAAAACTGTTTTTT
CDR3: CASSGRRDRSNEKLFF

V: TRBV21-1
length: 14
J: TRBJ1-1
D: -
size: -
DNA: TGTGCCAGCAGCAGACAGCGACGGGACACTGAAGCTTTCTTT
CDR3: CASSRQRRDTEAFF

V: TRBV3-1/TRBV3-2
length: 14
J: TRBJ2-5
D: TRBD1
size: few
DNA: TGTGCCAGCAGCCATTGGACAGGGACGGAGACCCAGTACTTC
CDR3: CASSHWTGTETQYF

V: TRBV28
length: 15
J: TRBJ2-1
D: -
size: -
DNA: TGTGCCAGCAAAAACTTGCTTAAGTCCTACAATGAGCAGTTCTTC
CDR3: CASKNLLKSYNEQFF

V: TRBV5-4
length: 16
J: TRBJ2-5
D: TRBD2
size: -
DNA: TGTGCCAGCAGGAAAATGACTAGCGGGGACGAGATGACCCAGTACTTC
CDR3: CASRKMTSGDEMTQYF

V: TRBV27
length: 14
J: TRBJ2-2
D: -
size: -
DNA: TGTGCCAGCAGTTGGTCAGGGTTGGCCGGGGAGCTGTTTTTT
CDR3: CASSWSGLAGELFF

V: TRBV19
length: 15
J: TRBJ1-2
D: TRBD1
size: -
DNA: TGTGCCAGTTTAGCGCCTTGGACAGGAAACTATGGCTACACCTTC
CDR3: CASLAPWTGNYGYTF

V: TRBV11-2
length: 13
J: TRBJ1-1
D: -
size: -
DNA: TGTGCCAGCAGACCCGGGCCGGGAACTGAAGCTTTCTTT
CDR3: CASRPGPGTEAFF

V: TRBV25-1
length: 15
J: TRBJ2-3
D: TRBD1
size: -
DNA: TGTGCCAGCAGTGAGGGACAGGGAGGACGACATACGCAGTATTTT
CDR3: CASSEGQGGRHTQYF

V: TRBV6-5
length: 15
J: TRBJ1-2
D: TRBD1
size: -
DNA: TGTGCCAGCAGTACACGGGACAGGGGATTCTATGGCTACACCTTC
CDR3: CASSTRDRGFYGYTF

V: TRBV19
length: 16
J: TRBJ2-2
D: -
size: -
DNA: TGTGCCAGTAGTACCCAGGGAAACGTGAACACCGGGGAGCTGTTTTTT
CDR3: CASSTQGNVNTGELFF

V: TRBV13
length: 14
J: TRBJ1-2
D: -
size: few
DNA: TGTGCCAGCAGCCGACCCAGGGTTTCCTATGGCTACACCTTC
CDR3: CASSRPRVSYGYTF

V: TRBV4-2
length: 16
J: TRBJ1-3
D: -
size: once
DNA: TGTGCCAGCAGCCTCCAGGGAGGGGGCTCTGGAAACACCATATATTTT
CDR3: CASSLQGGGSGNTIYF

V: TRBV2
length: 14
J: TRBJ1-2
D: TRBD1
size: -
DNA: TGTGCCAGCAGTGAAGCACAGGGGAAGGATGGCTACACCTTC
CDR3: CASSEAQGKDGYTF

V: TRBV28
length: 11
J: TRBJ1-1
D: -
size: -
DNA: TGTGCCAGTCACGGGGAGACTGAAGCTTTCTTT
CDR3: CASHGETEAFF

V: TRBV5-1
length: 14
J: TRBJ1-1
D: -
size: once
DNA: TGCGCCAGCAGCTTGAACAGCCCGATCGACGAAGCTTTCTTT
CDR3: CASSLNSPIDEAFF

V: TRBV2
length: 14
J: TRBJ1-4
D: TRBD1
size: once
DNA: TGTGCCAGCAGCTTGGGACAGCCTAATGAAAAACTGTTTTTT
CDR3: CASSLGQPNEKLFF

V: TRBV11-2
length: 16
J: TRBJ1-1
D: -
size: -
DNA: TGTGCCAGCAGCTCCCTCCTTGTTGCAGGGATATTGGAAGCTTTCTTT
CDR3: CASSSLLVAGILEAFF

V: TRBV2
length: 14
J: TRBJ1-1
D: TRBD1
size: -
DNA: TGTGCCAGCAGGGGGACAGGATTGAACACTGAAGCTTTCTTT
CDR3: CASRGTGLNTEAFF

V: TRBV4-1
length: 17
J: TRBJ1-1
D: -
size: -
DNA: TGCGCCAGCAGCCAAGCACGAGCCAGGGGCCCCCTCACTGAAGCTTTCTTT
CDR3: CASSQARARGPLTEAFF

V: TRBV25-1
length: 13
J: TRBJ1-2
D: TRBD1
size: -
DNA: TGTGCCAGCAGTCGGGACAGCACTTATGGCTACACCTTC
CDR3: CASSRDSTYGYTF

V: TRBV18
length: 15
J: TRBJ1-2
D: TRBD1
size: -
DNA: TGTGCCAGCTCACCCACAGGGGCAGCTAACTATGGCTACACCTTC
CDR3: CASSPTGAANYGYTF

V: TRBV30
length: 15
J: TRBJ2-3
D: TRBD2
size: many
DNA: TGTGCCTGGGGGTATAGCGGGGGGGCCACAGATACGCAGTATTTT
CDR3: CAWGYSGGATDTQYF

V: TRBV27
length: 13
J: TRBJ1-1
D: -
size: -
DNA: TGTGCCAGCAGCGCGGGACTGAACACTGAAGCTTTCTTT
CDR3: CASSAGLNTEAFF

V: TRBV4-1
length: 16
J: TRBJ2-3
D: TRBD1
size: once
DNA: TGCGCCAGCAGCCAAGACCCGGACAGGGGGTCAAATACGCAGTATTTT
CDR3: CASSQDPDRGSNTQYF

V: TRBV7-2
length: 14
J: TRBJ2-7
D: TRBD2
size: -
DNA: TGTGCCAGCAGCTTACCCCGGACTAGCGGTGAGCAGTACTTC
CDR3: CASSLPRTSGEQYF

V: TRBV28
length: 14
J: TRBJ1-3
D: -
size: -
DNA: TGTGCCAGCACCTCCCTCCCCTTTGGAAACACCATATATTTT
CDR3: CASTSLPFGNTIYF

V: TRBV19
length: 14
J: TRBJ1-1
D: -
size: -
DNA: TGTGCCAGTAGTGTCGGACAGATGAACACTGAAGCTTTCTTT
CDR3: CASSVGQMNTEAFF

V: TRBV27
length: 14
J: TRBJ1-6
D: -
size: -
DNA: TGTGCCAGCAGTATTAACCAGGCGGGGTCACCCCTCCACTTT
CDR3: CASSINQAGSPLHF

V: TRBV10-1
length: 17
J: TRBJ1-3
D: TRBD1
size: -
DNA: TGCGCCAGCAGTGAGTCGATGGAGGGGGCATCTGGAAACACCATATATTTT
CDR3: CASSESMEGASGNTIYF

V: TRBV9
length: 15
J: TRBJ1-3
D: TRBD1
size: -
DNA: TGTGCCAGCAGCTTCCGGACAGGGGGGTTCGACACCATATATTTT
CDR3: CASSFRTGGFDTIYF

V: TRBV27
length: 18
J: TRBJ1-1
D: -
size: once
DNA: TGTGCCAGCAGTTTAAAAGGTTACGTCGACAGAGAGAACACTGAAGCTTTCTTT
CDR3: CASSLKGYVDRENTEAFF